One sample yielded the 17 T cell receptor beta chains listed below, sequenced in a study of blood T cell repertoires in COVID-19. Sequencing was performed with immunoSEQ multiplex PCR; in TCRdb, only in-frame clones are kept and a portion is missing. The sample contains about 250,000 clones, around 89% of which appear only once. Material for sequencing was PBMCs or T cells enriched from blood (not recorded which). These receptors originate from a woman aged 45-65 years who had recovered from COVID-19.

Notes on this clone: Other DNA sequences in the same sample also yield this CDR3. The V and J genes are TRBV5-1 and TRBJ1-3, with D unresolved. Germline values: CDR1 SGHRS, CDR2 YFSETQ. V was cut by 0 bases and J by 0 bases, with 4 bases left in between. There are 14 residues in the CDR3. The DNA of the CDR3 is TGCGCCAGCAGCTTGGCAGGCTCTGGAAACACCATATATTTT. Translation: CASSLAGSGNTIYF.

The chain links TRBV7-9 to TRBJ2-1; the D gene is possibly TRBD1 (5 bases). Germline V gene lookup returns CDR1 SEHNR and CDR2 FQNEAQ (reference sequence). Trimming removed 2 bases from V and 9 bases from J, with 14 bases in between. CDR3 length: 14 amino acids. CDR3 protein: CASSLMTSRGEQFF. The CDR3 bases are TGTGCCAGCAGCTTAATGACCTCAAGGGGTGAGCAGTTCTTC.

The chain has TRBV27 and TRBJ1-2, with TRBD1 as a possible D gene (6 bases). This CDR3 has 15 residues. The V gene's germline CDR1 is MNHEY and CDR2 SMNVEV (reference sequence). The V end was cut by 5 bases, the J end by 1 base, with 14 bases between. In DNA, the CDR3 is TGTGCCAGCAGTCTTGGGTCAGGGGTTAACTATGGCTACACCTTC. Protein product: CASSLGSGVNYGYTF.

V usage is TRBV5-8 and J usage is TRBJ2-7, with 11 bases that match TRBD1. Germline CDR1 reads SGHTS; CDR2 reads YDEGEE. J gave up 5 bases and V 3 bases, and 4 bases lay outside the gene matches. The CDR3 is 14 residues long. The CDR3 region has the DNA TGTGCCAGCAGCTCCGGACAGGGGGCTAACGAGCAGTACTTC. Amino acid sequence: CASSSGQGANEQYF. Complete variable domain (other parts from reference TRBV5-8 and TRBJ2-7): EAGVTQSPTHLIKTRGQQATLRCSPISGHTSVYWYQQALGLGLQFLLWYDEGEERNRGNFPPRFSGRQFPNYSSELNVNALELEDSALYLCASSSGQGANEQYFGPGTRLTVT.

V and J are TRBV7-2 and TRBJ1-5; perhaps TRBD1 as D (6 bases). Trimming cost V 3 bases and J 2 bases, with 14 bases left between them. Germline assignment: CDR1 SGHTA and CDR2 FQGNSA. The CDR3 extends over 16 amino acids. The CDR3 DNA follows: TGTGCCAGCAGCTTCCCAGGGGCAGCCGGCAATCAGCCCCAGCATTTT. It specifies CASSFPGAAGNQPQHF.

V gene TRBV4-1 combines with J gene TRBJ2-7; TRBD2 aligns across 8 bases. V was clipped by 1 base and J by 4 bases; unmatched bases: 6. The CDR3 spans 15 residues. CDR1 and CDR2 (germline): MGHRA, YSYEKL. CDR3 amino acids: CASSQASTSGYEQYF. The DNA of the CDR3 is TGCGCCAGCAGCCAAGCTAGTACTAGCGGTTACGAGCAGTACTTC.

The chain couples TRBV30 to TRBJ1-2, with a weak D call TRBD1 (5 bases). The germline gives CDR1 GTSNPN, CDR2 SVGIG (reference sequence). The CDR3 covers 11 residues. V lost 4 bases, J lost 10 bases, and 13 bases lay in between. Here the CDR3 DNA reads TGTGCCTGGAACTTGGGGGGAGACTACACCTTC. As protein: CAWNLGGDYTF.

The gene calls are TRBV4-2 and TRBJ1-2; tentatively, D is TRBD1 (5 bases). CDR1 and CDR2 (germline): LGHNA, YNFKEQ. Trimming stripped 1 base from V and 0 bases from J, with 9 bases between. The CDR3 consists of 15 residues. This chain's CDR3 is CASSQADSTNYGYTF. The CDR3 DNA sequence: TGTGCCAGCAGCCAAGCAGACAGCACTAACTATGGCTACACCTTC.

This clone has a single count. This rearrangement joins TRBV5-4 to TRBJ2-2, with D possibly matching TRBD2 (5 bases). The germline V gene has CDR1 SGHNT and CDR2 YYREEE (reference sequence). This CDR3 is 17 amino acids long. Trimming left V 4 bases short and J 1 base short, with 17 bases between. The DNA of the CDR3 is TGTGCCAGCAGCCGAAGCACCGGGGTTTGGAACACCGGGGAGCTGTTTTTT. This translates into CASSRSTGVWNTGELFF.

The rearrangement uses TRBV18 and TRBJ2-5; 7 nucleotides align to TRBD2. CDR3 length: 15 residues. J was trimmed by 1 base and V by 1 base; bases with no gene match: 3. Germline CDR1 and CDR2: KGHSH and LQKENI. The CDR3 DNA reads TGTGCCAGCTCACCACTTGCGGGAGCCCAAGAGACCCAGTACTTC. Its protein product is CASSPLAGAQETQYF. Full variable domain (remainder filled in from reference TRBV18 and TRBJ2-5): NAGVMQNPRHLVRRRGQEARLRCSPMKGHSHVYWYRQLPEEGLKFMVYLQKENIIDESGMPKERFSAEFPKEGPSILRIQQVVRGDSAAYFCASSPLAGAQETQYFGPGTRLLVL.

The CDR3 DNA is TGCAGTGCCGAGAGCGGCTACGAGCAGTACTTC. This encodes CSAESGYEQYF. The V and J genes are TRBV20-1 and TRBJ2-7; possibly TRBD2 for D (5 bases). CDR1 and CDR2 (germline): DFQATT, SNEGSKA (reference sequence). Trimming cost V 6 bases and J 3 bases, with 9 bases left between them. This CDR3 has 11 residues.

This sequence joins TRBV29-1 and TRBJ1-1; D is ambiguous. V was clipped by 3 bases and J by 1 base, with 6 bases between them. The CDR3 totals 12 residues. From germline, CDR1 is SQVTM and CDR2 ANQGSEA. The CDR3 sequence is CSVDRSNTEAFF. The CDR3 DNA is TGCAGCGTTGACAGATCGAACACTGAAGCTTTCTTT.

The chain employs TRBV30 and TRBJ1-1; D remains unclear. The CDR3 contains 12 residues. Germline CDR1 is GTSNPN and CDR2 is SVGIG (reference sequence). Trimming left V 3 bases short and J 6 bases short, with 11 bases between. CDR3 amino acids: CAWRRDYSEAFF. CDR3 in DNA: TGTGCCTGGAGGCGGGATTATTCTGAAGCTTTCTTT.

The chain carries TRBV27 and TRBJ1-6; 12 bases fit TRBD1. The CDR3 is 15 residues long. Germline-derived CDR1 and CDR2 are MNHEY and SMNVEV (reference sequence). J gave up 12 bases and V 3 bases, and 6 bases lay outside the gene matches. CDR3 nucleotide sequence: TGTGCCAGCAGTTTCACCGGGACAGGGGGCTTACCCCTCCACTTT. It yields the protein CASSFTGTGGLPLHF.

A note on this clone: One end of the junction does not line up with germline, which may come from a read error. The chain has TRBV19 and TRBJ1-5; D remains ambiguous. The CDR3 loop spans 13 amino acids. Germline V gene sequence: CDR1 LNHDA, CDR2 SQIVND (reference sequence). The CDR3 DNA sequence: TGTGCCAGTAGTAAGGACGGGAATCGGCCCCAGCATTTT. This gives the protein CASSKDGNRPQHF.

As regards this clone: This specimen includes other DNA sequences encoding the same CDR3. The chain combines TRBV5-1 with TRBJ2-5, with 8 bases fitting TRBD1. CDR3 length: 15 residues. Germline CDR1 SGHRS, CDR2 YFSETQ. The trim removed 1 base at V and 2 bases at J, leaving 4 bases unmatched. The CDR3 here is CASSLQGTGQETQYF. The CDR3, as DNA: TGCGCCAGCAGCTTGCAGGGGACAGGACAAGAGACCCAGTACTTC.

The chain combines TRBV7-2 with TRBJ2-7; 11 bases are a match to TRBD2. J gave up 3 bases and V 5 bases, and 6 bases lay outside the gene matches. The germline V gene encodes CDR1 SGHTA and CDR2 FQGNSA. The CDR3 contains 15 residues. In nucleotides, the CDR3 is TGTGCCAGCAGCCCTACTAGCGGGAGTAACTACGAGCAGTACTTC. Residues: CASSPTSGSNYEQYF.